Included here is one T cell receptor beta chain sequence, with context. The junction departs from germline at one end; a sequencing error may be responsible. This sample was included in a study of tumor and adjacent non-tumor tissue in lung cancer. RNA was extracted from bulk tissue without any cell sorting. Between August and November 2014, newly diagnosed, chemotherapy-naive lung cancer patients underwent thoracic surgery in China. A modified ARM-PCR protocol with three rounds of nested PCR amplified TCRbeta. MiXCR, applied by TCRdb to the multiplex PCR reads, yields one record per CDR3 protein. This table holds just over 200,000 distinct CDR3 sequences, around 70% found once. The CDR3 is 16 residues long. CDR1 MGHRA and CDR2 YSYEKL come from the germline V gene.

The sample comprised lung tumor tissue. This sequence joins TRBV4-1 and TRBJ2-1; D is perhaps TRBD1 or TRBD2 (5 bases each). The sequence derives from a man aged 55 to 69 with non-small cell lung cancer. DNA of the CDR3: TGCGCCAGCAACCAAGATCCCGGGGCGTACCACAATGAGCAGTTCTTC. Amino acid sequence: CASNQDPGAYHNEQFF.